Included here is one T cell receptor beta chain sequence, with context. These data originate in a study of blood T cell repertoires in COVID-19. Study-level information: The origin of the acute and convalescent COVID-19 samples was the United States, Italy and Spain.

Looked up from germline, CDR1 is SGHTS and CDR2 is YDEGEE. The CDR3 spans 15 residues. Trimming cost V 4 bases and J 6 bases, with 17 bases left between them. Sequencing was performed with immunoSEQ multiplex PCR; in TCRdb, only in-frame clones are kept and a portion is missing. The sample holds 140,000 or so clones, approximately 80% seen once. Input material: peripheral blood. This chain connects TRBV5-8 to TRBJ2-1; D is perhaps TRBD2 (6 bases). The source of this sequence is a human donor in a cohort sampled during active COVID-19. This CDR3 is CASSIRGQGGNEQFF. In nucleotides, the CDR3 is TGTGCCAGCAGCATCCGCGGGCAGGGAGGCAATGAGCAGTTCTTC.